The T cell receptor beta chain under discussion was sequenced for a study of T cell responses to AZD1222 COVID-19 vaccine. Overall study: Second doses at about 4 or about 12 weeks were pooled. Study conclusions and caveats: The sample set comprised mostly white British donors with more females, and clonal diversity was possibly underestimated. Only five or six AZD1222 recipients were seropositive at baseline.

In its sample, this clone was seen once. Its target is not known. V was clipped by 10 bases and J by 2 bases; unmatched bases: 5. Germline V gene data show CDR1 as SGHNT and CDR2 as YYREEE (reference sequence). The CDR3 is 13 amino acids. Assay used: immunoSEQ multiplex PCR; TCRdb lists only in-frame clones, some missing. The table has 150,000 to 200,000 clones, 90% to 95% seen once. This TCR was sampled from an adult in good health. The chain joins TRBV5-4 to TRBJ2-3; 9 positions agree with TRBD1. Specimen: peripheral blood, collected on day 0 of AZD1222 vaccination. The CDR3 protein is CAAGQGLTDTQYF. Written as DNA, the CDR3 is TGTGCCGCGGGACAGGGACTCACAGATACGCAGTATTTT. The variable domain in full, with the rest retrieved from reference TRBV5-4 and TRBJ2-3, is ETGVTQSPTHLIKTRGQQVTLRCSSQSGHNTVSWYQQALGQGPQFIFQYYREEENGRGNFPPRFSGLQFPNYSSELNVNALELDDSALYLCAAGQGLTDTQYFGPGTRLTVL.